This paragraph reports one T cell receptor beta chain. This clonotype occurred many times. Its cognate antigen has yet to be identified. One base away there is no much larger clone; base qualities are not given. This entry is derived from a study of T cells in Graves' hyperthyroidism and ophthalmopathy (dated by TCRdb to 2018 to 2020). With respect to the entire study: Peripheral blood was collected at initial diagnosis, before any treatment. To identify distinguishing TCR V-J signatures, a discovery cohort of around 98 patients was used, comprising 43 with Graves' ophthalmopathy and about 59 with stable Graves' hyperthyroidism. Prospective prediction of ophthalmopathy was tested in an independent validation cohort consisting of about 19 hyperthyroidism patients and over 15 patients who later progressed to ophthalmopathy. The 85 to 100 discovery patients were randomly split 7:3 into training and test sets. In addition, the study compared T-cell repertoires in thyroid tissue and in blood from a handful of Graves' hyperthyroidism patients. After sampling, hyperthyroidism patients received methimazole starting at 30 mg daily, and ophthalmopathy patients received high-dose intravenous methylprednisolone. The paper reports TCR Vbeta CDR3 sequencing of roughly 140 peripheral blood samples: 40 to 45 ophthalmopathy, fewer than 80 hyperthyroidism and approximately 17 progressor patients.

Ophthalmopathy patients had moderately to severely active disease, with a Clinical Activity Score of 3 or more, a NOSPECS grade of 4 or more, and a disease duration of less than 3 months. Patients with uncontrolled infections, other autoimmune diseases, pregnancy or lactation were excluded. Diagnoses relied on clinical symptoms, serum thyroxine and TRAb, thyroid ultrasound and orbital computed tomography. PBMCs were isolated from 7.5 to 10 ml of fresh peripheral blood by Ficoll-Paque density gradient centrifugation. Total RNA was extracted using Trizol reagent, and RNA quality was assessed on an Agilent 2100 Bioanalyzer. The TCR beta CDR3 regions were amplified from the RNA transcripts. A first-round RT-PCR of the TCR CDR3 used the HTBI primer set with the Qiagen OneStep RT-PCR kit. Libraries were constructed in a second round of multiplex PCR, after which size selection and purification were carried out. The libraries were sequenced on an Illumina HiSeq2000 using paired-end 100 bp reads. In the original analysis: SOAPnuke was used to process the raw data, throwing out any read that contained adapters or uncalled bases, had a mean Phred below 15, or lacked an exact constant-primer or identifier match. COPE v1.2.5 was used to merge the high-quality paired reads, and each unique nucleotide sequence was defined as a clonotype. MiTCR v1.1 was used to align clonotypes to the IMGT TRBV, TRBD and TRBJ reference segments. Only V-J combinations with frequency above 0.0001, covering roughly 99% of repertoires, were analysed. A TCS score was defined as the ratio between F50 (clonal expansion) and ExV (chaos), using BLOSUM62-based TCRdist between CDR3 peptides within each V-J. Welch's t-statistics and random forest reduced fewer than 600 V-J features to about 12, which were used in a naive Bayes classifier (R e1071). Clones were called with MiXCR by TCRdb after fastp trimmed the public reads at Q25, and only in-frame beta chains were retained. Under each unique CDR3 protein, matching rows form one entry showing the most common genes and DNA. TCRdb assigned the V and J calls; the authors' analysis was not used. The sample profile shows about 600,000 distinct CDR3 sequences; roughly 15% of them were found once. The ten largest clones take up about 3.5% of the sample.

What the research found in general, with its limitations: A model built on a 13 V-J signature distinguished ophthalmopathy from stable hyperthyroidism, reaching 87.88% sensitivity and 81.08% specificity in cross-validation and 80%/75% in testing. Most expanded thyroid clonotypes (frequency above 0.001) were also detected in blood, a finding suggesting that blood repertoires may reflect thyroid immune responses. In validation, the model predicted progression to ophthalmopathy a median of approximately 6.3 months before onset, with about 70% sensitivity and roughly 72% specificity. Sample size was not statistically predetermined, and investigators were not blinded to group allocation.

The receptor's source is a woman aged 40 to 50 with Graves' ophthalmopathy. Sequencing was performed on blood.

The DNA is as follows: TGTGCCAGCGGGGACGGCGGCACAGATACGCAGTATTTT. Its protein reads: CASGDGGTDTQYF. The chain joins TRBV27 to TRBJ2-3, with the D call tentatively TRBD1 or TRBD2, each fitting 5 bases. Deletion took 8 bases off V and 1 base off J, with a span of 10 bases between the germline ends. The CDR3, cysteine through phenylalanine, is 13 amino acids long. Kept here is only the CDR3 DNA, which spans 39 bases and is read in frame from base 1. The germline V gene (reference sequence) supplies CDR1 MNHEY and CDR2 SMNVEV.